These T cell receptor beta chains were read from a single sample in a study of blood T cell repertoires in COVID-19. Measured with immunoSEQ multiplex PCR; TCRdb has only the in-frame clones, and not every one. There are some 390,000 clones in the sample; about 90% occur only once, and about 1.7% lies in the top ten. Sequences were obtained from PBMCs or T cells enriched from blood (not recorded which). These receptors all stem from a woman aged 30 to 39 who had recovered from COVID-19. Each CDR3 is given with its conserved first and last residue. A D gene is named only where the DNA matches it firmly. Clone sizes are given selectively: once, few, many, or a class where the clone is expanded.

d_gene | abundance | j_gene | v_gene | CDR3nt | CDR3aa
- | few | TRBJ2-2 | TRBV4-2 | TGTGCCAGCAGCCAAGCTCCTAGTAGTGGGAGGACCGGGGAGCTGTTTTTT | CASSQAPSSGRTGELFF
TRBD1 | - | TRBJ2-2 | TRBV5-1 | TGCGCCAGCAGGAATACCGGGACAGGGATCACCGGGGAGCTGTTTTTT | CASRNTGTGITGELFF
TRBD1 | - | TRBJ1-3 | TRBV18 | TGTGCCAGCTCCGGGACAGGGGTTGCTGGAAACACCATATATTTT | CASSGTGVAGNTIYF
- | - | TRBJ1-3 | TRBV7-2 | TGTGCCAGCAGCCTCGCTGGGAGCCCCTCTGGAAACACCATATATTTT | CASSLAGSPSGNTIYF
- | - | TRBJ1-3 | TRBV11-2 | TGTGCCAGCAGCTTAGGTATTTACTCTGGAAACACCATATATTTT | CASSLGIYSGNTIYF
- | - | TRBJ2-3 | TRBV6-2/TRBV6-3 | TGTGCCAGCAGTTACTCGGTTGCCGGTGATACGCAGTATTTT | CASSYSVAGDTQYF
- | - | TRBJ1-1 | TRBV9 | TGTGCCAGCAGTCCAGTTGGGGGGGCGGACACTGAAGCTTTCTTT | CASSPVGGADTEAFF
TRBD2 | - | TRBJ2-7 | TRBV6-5 | TGTGCCAGCAGTTACTCGCAAGCGGGGGGGCGGTACGAGCAGTACTTC | CASSYSQAGGRYEQYF
- | - | TRBJ2-2 | TRBV19 | TGTGCCAGTAGTATCGGTCACTTAATAAAAACCGGGGAGCTGTTTTTT | CASSIGHLIKTGELFF
- | once | TRBJ2-2 | TRBV7-9 | TGTGCCAGCAGCCACCGGGACTCACCCACCGGGGAGCTGTTTTTT | CASSHRDSPTGELFF
- | once | TRBJ1-1 | TRBV24-1 | TGTGCCACCAGTGACCCACAGGACACTGAAGCTTTCTTT | CATSDPQDTEAFF
TRBD2 | - | TRBJ2-7 | TRBV13 | TGTGCCAGCAGCTCCACAGGAGCGGGGGAGGCCGAGCAGTACTTC | CASSSTGAGEAEQYF
TRBD2 | - | TRBJ2-7 | TRBV27 | TGTGCCAGCAGCCTAGCGGGAGTAGTGTACGAGCAGTACTTC | CASSLAGVVYEQYF
TRBD2 | - | TRBJ2-2 | TRBV3-1/TRBV3-2 | TGTGCCAGCAGCCATGGGACTAGCGGGAGTAGTTCGGCCGGGGAGCTGTTTTTT | CASSHGTSGSSSAGELFF
- | - | TRBJ2-1 | TRBV30 | TGTGCCTGGAGTGAAACCCACTGGGAGCAGTTCTTC | CAWSETHWEQFF
TRBD1 | - | TRBJ1-5 | TRBV5-5 | TGTGCCAGCAGCTTCGACAGGGGGAATCAGCCCCAGCATTTT | CASSFDRGNQPQHF
TRBD2 | - | TRBJ2-1 | TRBV7-3 | TGTGCCAGCAGCTTAAGACCGACGGGGGGGCCCCATGAGCAGTTCTTC | CASSLRPTGGPHEQFF
TRBD1 | once | TRBJ1-1 | TRBV5-1 | TGCGCCAGCAGTCCCGGACAGGGGAACACTGAAGCTTTCTTT | CASSPGQGNTEAFF
- | - | TRBJ1-2 | TRBV2 | TGTGCCAGCAGTCCGGGATCCTCCTCCTATGGCTACACCTTC | CASSPGSSSYGYTF
TRBD1 | - | TRBJ1-5 | TRBV2 | TGTGCCAGCAGGGACAGGGCCGGCAATCAGCCCCAGCATTTT | CASRDRAGNQPQHF
- | - | TRBJ2-7 | TRBV3-1/TRBV3-2 | TGTGCCAGCAGCCCCCAAATCGGTCGAGTCTACGAGCAGTACTTC | CASSPQIGRVYEQYF